The T cell receptor beta chain under discussion was sequenced for a study of breast tumors, draining lymph nodes, adjacent tissues. Study-level results: Tumor repertoires ranked between lymph nodes and nontumor tissue in diversity, with V and J gene preferences. Luminal-like breast cancer showed significantly greater tumor-nontumor repertoire similarity than basal-like breast cancer did. That most tumor T cells come from lymph nodes remained unproven.

The lymph nodes were axillary draining lymph nodes from breast cancer patients. As regards this clonotype: What it binds is unknown.

TCRdb reprocessed the multiplex PCR reads via MiXCR and lists one record per CDR3 protein. The table has some 170,000 distinct CDR3 sequences, approximately 30% seen once. Germline V lookup: CDR1 DFQATT, CDR2 SNEGSKA (reference sequence). The CDR3 has 14 residues. V lost 0 bases to trimming and J lost 5 bases, with 13 bases between them. The receptor comes from a female donor with breast cancer. Some clones in this sample may be carry-over from other donors' samples. Specimen: axillary lymph node tissue. The chain links TRBV20-1 to TRBJ2-5, with D possibly being TRBD2 (6 bases). CDR3 DNA sequence: TGCAGTGCTAGAGATGCGGGGCTCAGGGAGACCCAGTACTTC. Amino acids: CSARDAGLRETQYF.